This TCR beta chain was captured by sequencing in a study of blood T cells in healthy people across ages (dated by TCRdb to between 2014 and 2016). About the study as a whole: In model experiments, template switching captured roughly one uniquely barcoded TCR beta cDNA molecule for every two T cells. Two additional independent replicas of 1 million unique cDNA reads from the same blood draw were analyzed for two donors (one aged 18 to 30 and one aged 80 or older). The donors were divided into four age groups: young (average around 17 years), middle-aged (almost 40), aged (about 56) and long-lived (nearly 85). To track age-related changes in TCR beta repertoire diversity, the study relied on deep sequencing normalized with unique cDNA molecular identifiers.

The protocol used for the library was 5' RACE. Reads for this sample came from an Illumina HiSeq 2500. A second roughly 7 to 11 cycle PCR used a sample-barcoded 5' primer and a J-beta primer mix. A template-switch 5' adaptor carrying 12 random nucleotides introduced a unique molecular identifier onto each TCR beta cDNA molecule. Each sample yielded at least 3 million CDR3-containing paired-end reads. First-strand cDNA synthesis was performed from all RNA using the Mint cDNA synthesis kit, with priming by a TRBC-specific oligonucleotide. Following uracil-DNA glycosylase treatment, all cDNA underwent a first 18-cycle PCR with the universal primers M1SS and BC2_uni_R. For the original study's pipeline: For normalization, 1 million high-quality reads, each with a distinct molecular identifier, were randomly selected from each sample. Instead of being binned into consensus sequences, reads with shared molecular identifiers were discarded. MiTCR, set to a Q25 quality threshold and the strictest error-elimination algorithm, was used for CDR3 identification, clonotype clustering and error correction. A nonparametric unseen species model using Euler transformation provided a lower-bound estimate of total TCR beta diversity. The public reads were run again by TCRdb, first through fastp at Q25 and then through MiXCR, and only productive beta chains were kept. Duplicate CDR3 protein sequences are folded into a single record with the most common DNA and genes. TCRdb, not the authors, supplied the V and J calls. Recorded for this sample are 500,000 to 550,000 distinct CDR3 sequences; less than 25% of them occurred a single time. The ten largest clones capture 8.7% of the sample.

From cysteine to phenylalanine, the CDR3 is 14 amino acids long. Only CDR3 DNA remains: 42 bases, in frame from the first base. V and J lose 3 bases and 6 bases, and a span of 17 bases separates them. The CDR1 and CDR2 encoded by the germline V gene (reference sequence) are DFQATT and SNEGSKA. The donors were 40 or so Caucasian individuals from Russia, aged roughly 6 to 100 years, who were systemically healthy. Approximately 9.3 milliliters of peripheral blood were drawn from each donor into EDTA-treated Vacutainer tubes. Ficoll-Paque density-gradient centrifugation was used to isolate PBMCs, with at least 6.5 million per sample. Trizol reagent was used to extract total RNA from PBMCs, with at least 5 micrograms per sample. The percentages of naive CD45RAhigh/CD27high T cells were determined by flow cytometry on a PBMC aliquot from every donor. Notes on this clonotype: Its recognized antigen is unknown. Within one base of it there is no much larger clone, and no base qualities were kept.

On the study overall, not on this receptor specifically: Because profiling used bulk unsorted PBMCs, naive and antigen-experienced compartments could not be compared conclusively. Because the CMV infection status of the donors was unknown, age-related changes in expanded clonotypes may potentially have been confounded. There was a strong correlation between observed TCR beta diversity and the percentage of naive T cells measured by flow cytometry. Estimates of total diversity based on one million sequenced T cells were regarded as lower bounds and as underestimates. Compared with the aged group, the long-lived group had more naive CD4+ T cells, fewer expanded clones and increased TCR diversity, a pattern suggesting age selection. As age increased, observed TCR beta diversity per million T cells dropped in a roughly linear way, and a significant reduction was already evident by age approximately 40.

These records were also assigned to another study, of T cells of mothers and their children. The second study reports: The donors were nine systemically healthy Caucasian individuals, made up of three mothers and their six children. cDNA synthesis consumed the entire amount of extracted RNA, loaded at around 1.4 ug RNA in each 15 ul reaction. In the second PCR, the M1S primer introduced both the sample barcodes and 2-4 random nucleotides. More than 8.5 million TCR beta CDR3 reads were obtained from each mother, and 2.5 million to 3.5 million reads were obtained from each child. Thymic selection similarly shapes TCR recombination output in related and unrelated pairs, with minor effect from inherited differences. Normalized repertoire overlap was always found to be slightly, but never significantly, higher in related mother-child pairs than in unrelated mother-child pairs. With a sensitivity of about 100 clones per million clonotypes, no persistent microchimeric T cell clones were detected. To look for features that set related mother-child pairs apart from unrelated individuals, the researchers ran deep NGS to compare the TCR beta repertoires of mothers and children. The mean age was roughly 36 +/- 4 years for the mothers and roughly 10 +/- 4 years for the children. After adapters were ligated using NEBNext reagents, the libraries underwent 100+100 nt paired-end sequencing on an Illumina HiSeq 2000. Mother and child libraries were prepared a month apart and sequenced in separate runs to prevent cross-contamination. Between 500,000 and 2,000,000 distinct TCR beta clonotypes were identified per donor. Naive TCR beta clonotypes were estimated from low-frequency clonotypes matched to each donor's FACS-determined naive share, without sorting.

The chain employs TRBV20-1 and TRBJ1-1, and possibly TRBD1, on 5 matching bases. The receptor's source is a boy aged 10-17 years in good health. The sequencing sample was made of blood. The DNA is TGCAGTGCTAGGGGACTCAACACTCTTCCTGAAGCTTTCTTT. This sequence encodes CSARGLNTLPEAFF.